This TCR beta chain was documented in a study of T-cell memory formation after mild COVID-19. Study in general: Largely, the TCR clusters proved donor specific. Findings and limits, study-wide: A balance of CD4 and CD8 characterized clones contracting day 15 to 85, whereas later expanders leaned CD4+. Researchers found some responding clones in pre-infection memory, a sign that cross-reactive memory joined. Contracting clones localized mainly to CM and EM when CD4+ and mainly to EMRA when CD8+.

Only a few counts were recorded for this clonotype. Its matching antigen is unknown. TCRdb re-called the 5' RACE reads with MiXCR, one entry per CDR3 protein. Of 180,000 or so distinct CDR3 sequences detected, around a tenth appear once; the ten largest clones hold approximately 3.4%. The CDR3 has 15 amino acids. Germline lookup yields CDR1 LGHNA and CDR2 YNFKEQ. The V and J ends lost 0 bases and 0 bases respectively, with 6 bases between them. The chain recombines TRBV4-2 with TRBJ2-1; D uncertain. The specimen was PBMCs or a T cell subset sorted from them (not recorded which). The clonotype was recovered from a man aged 18-30 years who had mild COVID-19 (a few samples of this study predate the infection). Cell type and time point are not known. CDR3 nucleotide sequence: TGTGCCAGCAGCCAAGATCTAGGCTCCTACAATGAGCAGTTCTTC. It is translated as CASSQDLGSYNEQFF.